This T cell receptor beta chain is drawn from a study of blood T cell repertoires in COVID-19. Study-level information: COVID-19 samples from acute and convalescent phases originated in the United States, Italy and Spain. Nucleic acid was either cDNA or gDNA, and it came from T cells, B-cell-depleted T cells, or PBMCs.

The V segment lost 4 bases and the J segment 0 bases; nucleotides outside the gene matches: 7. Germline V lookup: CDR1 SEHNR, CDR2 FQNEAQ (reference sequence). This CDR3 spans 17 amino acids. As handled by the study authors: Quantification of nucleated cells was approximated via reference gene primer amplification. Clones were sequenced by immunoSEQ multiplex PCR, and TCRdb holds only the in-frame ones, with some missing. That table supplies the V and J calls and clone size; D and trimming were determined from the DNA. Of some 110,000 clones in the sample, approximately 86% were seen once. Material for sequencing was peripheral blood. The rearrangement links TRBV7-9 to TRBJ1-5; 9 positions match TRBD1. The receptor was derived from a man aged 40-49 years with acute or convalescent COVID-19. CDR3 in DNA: TGTGCCAGCAGCTCGGACAGGGGACTCCTTAGCAATCAGCCCCAGCATTTT. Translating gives CASSSDRGLLSNQPQHF.